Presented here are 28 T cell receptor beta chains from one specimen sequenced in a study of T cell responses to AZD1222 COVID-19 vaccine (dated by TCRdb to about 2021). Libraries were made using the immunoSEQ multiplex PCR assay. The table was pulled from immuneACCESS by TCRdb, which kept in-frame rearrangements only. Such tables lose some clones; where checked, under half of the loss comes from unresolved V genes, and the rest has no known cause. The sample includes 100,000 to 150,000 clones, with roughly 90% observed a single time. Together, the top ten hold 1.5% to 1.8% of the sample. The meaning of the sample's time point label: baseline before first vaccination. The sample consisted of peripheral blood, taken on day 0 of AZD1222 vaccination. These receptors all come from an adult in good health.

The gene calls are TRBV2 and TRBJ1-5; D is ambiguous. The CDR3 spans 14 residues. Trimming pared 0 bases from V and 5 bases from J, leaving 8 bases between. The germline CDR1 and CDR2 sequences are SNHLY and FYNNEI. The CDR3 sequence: CASSEALEYQPQHF. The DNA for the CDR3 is TGTGCCAGCAGTGAAGCGCTTGAGTATCAGCCCCAGCATTTT.

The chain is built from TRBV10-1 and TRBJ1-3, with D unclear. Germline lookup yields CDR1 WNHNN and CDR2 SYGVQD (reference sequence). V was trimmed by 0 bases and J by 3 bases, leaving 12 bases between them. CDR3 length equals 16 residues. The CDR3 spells CASSESYGALGNTIYF. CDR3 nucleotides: TGCGCCAGCAGTGAGTCTTATGGAGCACTTGGAAACACCATATATTTT.

Here the CDR3 reads CASSFTQGPLGEKLFF. Here the CDR3 DNA reads TGTGCCAGCAGCTTCACACAGGGGCCACTTGGCGAAAAACTGTTTTTT. V and J are TRBV7-3 and TRBJ1-4, with 7 bases that match TRBD1. V shed 3 bases, J shed 8 bases, and the junction held 12 bases outside the gene matches. There are 16 residues in the CDR3. Germline loops: CDR1 SGHTA, CDR2 FQGTGA.

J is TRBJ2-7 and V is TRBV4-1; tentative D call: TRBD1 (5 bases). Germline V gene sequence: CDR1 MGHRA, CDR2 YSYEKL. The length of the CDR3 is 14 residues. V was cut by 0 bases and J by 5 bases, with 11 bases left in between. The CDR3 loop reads CASSQEGRANEQYF. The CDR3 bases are TGCGCCAGCAGCCAAGAAGGCAGGGCCAACGAGCAGTACTTC.

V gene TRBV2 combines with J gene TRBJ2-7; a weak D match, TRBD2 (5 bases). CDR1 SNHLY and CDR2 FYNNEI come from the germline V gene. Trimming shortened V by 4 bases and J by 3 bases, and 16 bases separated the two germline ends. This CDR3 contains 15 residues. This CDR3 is CASSGALVGVYEQYF. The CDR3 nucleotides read TGTGCCAGCAGTGGGGCGCTTGTGGGAGTCTACGAGCAGTACTTC.

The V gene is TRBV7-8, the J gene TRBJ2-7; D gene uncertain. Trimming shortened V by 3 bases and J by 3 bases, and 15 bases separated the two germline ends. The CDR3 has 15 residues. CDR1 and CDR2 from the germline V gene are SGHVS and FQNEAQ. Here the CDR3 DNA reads TGTGCCAGCAGCTTGGAAGGACGGCAGGACTACGAGCAGTACTTC. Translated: CASSLEGRQDYEQYF.

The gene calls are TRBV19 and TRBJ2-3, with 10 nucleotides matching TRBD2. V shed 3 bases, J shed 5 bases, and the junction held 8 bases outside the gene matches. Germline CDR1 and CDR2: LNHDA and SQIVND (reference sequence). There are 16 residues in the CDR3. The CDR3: CASSIGLAGEGDTQYF. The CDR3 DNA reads TGTGCCAGTAGTATCGGCCTAGCGGGAGAGGGAGATACGCAGTATTTT.

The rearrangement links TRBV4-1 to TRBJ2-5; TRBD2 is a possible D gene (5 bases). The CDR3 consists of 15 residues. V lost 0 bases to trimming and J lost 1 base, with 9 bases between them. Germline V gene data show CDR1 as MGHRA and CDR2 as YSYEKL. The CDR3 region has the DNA TGCGCCAGCAGCCAAGAGGGAGCCATCCAAGAGACCCAGTACTTC. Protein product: CASSQEGAIQETQYF.

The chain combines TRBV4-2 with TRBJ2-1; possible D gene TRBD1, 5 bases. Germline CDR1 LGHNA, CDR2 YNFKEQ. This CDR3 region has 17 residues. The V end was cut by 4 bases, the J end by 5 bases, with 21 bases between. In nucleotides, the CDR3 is TGTGCCAGCAGCCCTCCATTTGGGGCGGAATTTGACAATGAGCAGTTCTTC. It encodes CASSPPFGAEFDNEQFF.

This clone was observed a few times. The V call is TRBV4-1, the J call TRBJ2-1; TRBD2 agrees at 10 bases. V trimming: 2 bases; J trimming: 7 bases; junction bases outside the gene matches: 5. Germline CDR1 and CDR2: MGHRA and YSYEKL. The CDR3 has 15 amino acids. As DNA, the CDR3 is TGCGCCAGCAGCCAACTAGCGGGAGTGGAAAATGAGCAGTTCTTC. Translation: CASSQLAGVENEQFF.

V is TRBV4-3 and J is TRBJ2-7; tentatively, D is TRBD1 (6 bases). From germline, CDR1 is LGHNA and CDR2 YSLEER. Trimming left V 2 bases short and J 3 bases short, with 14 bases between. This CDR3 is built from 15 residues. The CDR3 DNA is TGCGCCAGCAGCCAAAAGGACAGATCCAACTACGAGCAGTACTTC. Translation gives CASSQKDRSNYEQYF.

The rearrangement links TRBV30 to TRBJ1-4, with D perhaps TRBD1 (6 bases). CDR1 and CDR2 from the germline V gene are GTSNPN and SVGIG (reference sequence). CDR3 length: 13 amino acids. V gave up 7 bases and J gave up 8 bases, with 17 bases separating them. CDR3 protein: CAYDVGAGEKLFF. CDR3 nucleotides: TGTGCCTACGACGTGGGGGCCGGGGAAAAACTGTTTTTT.

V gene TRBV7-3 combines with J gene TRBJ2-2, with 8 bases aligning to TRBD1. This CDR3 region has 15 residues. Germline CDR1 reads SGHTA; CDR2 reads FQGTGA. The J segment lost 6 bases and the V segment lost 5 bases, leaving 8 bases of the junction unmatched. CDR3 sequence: CASSGGQAGSGELFF. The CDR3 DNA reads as TGTGCCAGCAGCGGGGGACAGGCCGGGTCCGGGGAGCTGTTTTTT.

In DNA, the CDR3 is TGTGCCAGCAGCCCCGGGACAGGGGTGGGGGAAAAACTGTTTTTT. It codes for CASSPGTGVGEKLFF. This sequence joins TRBV6-4 and TRBJ1-4; 10 nucleotides align to TRBD1. The V segment lost 6 bases and the J segment 8 bases; nucleotides outside the gene matches: 9. Germline V CDR1 and CDR2: MRHNA, SNTAGT. The CDR3 covers 15 residues.

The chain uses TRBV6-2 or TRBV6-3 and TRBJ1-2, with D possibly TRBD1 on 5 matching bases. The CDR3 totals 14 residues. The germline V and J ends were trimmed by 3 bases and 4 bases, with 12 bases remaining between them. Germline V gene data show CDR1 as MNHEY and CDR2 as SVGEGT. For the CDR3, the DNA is TGTGCCAGCAGTTATCAGGGACGGATCTATGGCTACACCTTC. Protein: CASSYQGRIYGYTF.

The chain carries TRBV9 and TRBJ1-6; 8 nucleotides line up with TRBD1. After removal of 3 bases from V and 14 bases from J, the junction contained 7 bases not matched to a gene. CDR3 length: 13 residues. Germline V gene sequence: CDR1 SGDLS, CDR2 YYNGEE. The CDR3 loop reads CASSARQGRTLHF. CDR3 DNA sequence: TGTGCCAGCAGCGCTAGACAGGGGCGAACCCTCCACTTT.

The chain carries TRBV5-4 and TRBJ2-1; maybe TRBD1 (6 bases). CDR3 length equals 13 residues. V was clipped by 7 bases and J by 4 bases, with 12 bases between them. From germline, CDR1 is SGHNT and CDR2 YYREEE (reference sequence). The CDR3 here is CASGNGQYNEQFF. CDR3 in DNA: TGTGCCAGCGGCAACGGACAGTACAATGAGCAGTTCTTC. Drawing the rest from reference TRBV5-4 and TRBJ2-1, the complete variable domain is ETGVTQSPTHLIKTRGQQVTLRCSSQSGHNTVSWYQQALGQGPQFIFQYYREEENGRGNFPPRFSGLQFPNYSSELNVNALELDDSALYLCASGNGQYNEQFFGPGTRLTVL.

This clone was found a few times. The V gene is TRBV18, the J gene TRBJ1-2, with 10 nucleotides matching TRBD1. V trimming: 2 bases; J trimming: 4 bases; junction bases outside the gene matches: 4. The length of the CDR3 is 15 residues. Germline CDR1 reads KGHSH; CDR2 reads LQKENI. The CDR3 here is CASSPETGGGYGYTF. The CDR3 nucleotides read TGTGCCAGCTCACCAGAGACAGGGGGCGGCTATGGCTACACCTTC.

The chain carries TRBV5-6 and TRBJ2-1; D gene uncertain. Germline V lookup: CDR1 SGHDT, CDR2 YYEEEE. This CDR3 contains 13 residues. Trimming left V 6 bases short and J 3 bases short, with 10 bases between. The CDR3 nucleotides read TGTGCCAGCACCCTGACGGTCTACAATGAGCAGTTCTTC. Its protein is CASTLTVYNEQFF. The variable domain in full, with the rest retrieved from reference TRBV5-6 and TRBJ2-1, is DAGVTQSPTHLIKTRGQQVTLRCSPKSGHDTVSWYQQALGQGPQFIFQYYEEEERQRGNFPDRFSGHQFPNYSSELNVNALLLGDSALYLCASTLTVYNEQFFGPGTRLTVL.

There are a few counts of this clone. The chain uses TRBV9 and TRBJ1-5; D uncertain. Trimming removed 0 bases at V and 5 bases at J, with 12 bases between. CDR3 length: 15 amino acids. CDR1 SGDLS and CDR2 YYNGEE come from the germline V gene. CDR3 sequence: CASSVGGSPDQPQHF. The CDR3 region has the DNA TGTGCCAGCAGCGTAGGCGGCTCCCCAGATCAGCCCCAGCATTTT.

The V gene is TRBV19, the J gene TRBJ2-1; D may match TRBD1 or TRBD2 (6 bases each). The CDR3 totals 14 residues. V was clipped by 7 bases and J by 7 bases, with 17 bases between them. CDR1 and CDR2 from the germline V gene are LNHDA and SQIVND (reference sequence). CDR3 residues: CASKPWGAGNEQFF. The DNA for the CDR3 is TGTGCCAGTAAGCCCTGGGGGGCCGGGAATGAGCAGTTCTTC.

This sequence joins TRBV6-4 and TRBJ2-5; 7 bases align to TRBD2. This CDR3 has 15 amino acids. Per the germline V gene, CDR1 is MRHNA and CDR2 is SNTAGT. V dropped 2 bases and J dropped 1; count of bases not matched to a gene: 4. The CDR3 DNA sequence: TGTGCCAGCAGTGACACTCCTAGCGGCCAAGAGACCCAGTACTTC. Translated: CASSDTPSGQETQYF.

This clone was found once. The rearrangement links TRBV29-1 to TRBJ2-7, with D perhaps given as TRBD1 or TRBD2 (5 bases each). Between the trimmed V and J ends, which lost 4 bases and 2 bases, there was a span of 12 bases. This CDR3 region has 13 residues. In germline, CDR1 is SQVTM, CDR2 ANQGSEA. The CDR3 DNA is TGCAGCGTTGCACCGGGACGGACCTACGAGCAGTACTTC. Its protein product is CSVAPGRTYEQYF.

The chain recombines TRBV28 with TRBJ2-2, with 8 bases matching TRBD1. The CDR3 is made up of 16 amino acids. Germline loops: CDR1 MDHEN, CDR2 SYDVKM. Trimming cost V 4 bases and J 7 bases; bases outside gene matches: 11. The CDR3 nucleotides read TGTGCCAGCAGTTCGCCGGGACAGGTCAATGGCGGGGAGCTGTTTTTT. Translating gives CASSSPGQVNGGELFF.

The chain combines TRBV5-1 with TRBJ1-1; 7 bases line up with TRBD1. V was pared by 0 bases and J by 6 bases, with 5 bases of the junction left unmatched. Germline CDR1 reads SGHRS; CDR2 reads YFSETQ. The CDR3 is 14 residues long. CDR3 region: CASSLGQGVPEAFF. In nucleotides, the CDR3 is TGCGCCAGCAGCTTGGGACAGGGAGTCCCTGAAGCTTTCTTT.

CDR3 bases: TGTGCCACCAGCTCCTCCTTAATGGGTCATGGGGGGAATGAGCAGTTCTTC. Translation: CATSSSLMGHGGNEQFF. This sequence joins TRBV15 and TRBJ2-1, with D maybe TRBD2 (6 bases). Per the germline V gene, CDR1 is LNHNV and CDR2 is YYDKDF (reference sequence). The CDR3 totals 17 residues. V was cut by 5 bases and J by 7 bases, with 24 bases left in between.

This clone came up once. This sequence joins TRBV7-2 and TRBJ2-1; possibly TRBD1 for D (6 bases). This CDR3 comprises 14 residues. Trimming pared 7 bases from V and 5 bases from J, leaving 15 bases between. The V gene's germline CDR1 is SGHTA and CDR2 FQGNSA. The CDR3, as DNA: TGTGCCAGCAAACAAGGACAGCCGCACAATGAGCAGTTCTTC. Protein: CASKQGQPHNEQFF.

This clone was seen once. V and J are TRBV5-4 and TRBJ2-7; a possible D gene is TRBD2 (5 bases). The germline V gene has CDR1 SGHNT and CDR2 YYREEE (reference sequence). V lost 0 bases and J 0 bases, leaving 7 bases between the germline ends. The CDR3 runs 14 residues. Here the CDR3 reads CASSLGLYSYEQYF. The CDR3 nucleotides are TGTGCCAGCAGCTTGGGACTATACTCCTACGAGCAGTACTTC.